This entry lists 12 T cell receptor beta chains sequenced from one sample in a study of T cell responses to AZD1222 COVID-19 vaccine. The method was immunoSEQ multiplex PCR; TCRdb's version includes in-frame clones alone and lacks a portion of them. The sample includes about 130,000 clones, roughly 80% seen only once; the top ten take over 4%. This sample comprised peripheral blood, obtained on day 0 of AZD1222 vaccination. These TCRs come from an adult in good health.

The chain joins TRBV19 to TRBJ1-6; tentatively, D is TRBD1 (5 bases). The CDR3 runs 16 residues. V was shortened by 7 bases and J by 6 bases, with 19 bases between the two germline ends. The germline CDR1 and CDR2 sequences are LNHDA and SQIVND (reference sequence). CDR3 region: CASTLGTQGINSPLHF. Here the CDR3 DNA reads TGTGCCAGTACCCTTGGGACCCAGGGAATTAATTCACCCCTCCACTTT.

The gene calls are TRBV5-1 and TRBJ1-2, with TRBD1 matching 8 bases. Germline lookup yields CDR1 SGHRS and CDR2 YFSETQ. This CDR3 comprises 15 residues. V was clipped by 4 bases and J by 2 bases; unmatched bases: 7. Here the CDR3 DNA reads TGCGCCAGCAGCCTTACGACAGGGGTAAACTATGGCTACACCTTC. Translated, it gives CASSLTTGVNYGYTF.

The chain couples TRBV4-1 to TRBJ1-5; TRBD1 is a possible D gene (5 bases). V lost 1 base, J lost 6 bases, and 7 bases lay in between. The germline gives CDR1 MGHRA, CDR2 YSYEKL. The CDR3 length is 13 residues. The CDR3, as DNA: TGCGCCAGCAGCCAAGCGGGGGTTCAGCCCCAGCATTTT. Amino acid sequence: CASSQAGVQPQHF.

The J gene is TRBJ2-7, the V gene TRBV2, with D maybe TRBD1 (5 bases). Trimming took 2 bases from V and 6 from J, leaving 11 bases between them. The V gene's germline CDR1 is SNHLY and CDR2 FYNNEI. The CDR3 is 13 residues long. The CDR3 loop is CASSERGSGEQYF. For the CDR3, the DNA is TGTGCCAGCAGTGAAAGGGGTTCAGGCGAGCAGTACTTC.

The chain is built from TRBV14 and TRBJ2-7, with a possible D match to TRBD1 (7 bases). The length of the CDR3 is 14 residues. Germline values: CDR1 SGHDN, CDR2 FVKESK. V was cut by 4 bases and J by 5 bases, with 15 bases left in between. The CDR3 DNA reads as TGTGCCAGCAGCCCGCGGGACAGAATCGACGAGCAGTACTTC. This encodes CASSPRDRIDEQYF. Based on the CDR3 plus reference TRBV14 and TRBJ2-7, the full variable domain is EAGVTQFPSHSVIEKGQTVTLRCDPISGHDNLYWYRRVMGKEIKFLLHFVKESKQDESGMPNNRFLAERTGGTYSTLKVQPAELEDSGVYFCASSPRDRIDEQYFGPGTRLTVT.

The rearrangement links TRBV5-6 to TRBJ1-4, with a tentative D call TRBD1 (5 bases). V was clipped by 0 bases and J by 4 bases, with 16 bases between them. Germline V gene data show CDR1 as SGHDT and CDR2 as YYEEEE. This CDR3 comprises 17 residues. The DNA of the CDR3 is TGTGCCAGCAGCTTGGGGGCAGGGAAGGCACATAATGAAAAACTGTTTTTT. Translation gives CASSLGAGKAHNEKLFF. The whole variable domain, filled in from reference TRBV5-6 and TRBJ1-4, reads DAGVTQSPTHLIKTRGQQVTLRCSPKSGHDTVSWYQQALGQGPQFIFQYYEEEERQRGNFPDRFSGHQFPNYSSELNVNALLLGDSALYLCASSLGAGKAHNEKLFFGSGTQLSVL.

The rearrangement uses TRBV6-5 and TRBJ1-2; perhaps TRBD1 as D (6 bases). The germline CDR1 and CDR2 sequences are MNHEY and SVGAGI. V was pared by 6 bases and J by 1 base, with 9 bases between. The CDR3 covers 13 residues. The CDR3 here is CASRLDSNYGYTF. Here the CDR3 DNA reads TGTGCCAGCAGATTGGACAGTAACTATGGCTACACCTTC.

The chain uses TRBV19 and TRBJ1-1; D ambiguous. This CDR3 comprises 13 residues. Trimming took 6 bases from V and 2 from J, leaving 10 bases between them. Germline loops: CDR1 LNHDA, CDR2 SQIVND (reference sequence). In DNA, the CDR3 is TGTGCCAGTAGATGGCATCCTAACACTGAAGCTTTCTTT. Residues: CASRWHPNTEAFF.

The J gene is TRBJ1-1, the V gene TRBV6-1; D gene ambiguous. Between the trimmed V and J ends, which lost 2 bases and 1 base, there was a span of 5 bases. The CDR3 spans 13 residues. CDR1 and CDR2 (germline): MNHNS, SASEGT. CDR3 in DNA: TGTGCCAGCAGTGAAACCAGGAACACTGAAGCTTTCTTT. Its translation: CASSETRNTEAFF.

This sequence joins TRBV28 and TRBJ2-7; the match to TRBD1 covers 9 bases. Unmatched junction bases numbered 6, after V lost 1 base and J lost 5 bases. The CDR3 is 15 amino acids. The germline V gene encodes CDR1 MDHEN and CDR2 SYDVKM. The CDR3 bases are TGTGCCAGCAGTTTATTCGACAGGGGGGCAAACGAGCAGTACTTC. Its translation is CASSLFDRGANEQYF.

The V call is TRBV27, the J call TRBJ1-2; no clear D gene. CDR1 MNHEY and CDR2 SMNVEV come from the germline V gene (reference sequence). V was shortened by 4 bases and J by 6 bases, with 12 bases between the two germline ends. This CDR3 comprises 13 residues. CDR3 sequence: CASSSMTGNGYTF. CDR3 DNA: TGTGCCAGCAGTTCCATGACGGGTAATGGCTACACCTTC.

The V call is TRBV5-1, the J call TRBJ1-3; no definite D call. This CDR3 is built from 17 residues. V dropped 1 base and J dropped 0 bases, with 14 bases sitting between them. Germline CDR1 and CDR2: SGHRS and YFSETQ. CDR3 bases: TGCGCCAGCAGCTTGTACCAACTTGGAATCTCTGGAAACACCATATATTTT. Its translation: CASSLYQLGISGNTIYF.